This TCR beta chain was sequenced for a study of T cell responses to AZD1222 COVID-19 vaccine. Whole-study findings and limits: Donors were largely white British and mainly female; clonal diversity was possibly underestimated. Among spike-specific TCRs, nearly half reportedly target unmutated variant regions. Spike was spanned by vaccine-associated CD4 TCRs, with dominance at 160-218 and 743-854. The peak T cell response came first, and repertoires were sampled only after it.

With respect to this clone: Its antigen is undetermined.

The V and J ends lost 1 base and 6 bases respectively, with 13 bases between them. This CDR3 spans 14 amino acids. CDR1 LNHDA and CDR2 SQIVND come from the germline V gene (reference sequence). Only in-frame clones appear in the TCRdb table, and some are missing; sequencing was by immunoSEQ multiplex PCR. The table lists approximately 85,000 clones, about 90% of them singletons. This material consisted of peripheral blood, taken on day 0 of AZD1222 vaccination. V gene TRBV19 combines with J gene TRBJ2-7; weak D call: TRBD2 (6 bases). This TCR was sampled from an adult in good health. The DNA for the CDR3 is TGTGCCAGTAGTATAGCCTGGGACTCTGCCGAGCAGTACTTC. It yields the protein CASSIAWDSAEQYF.